The source of this T cell receptor (beta chain) is a study of T cell responses to AZD1222 COVID-19 vaccine. The assay was immunoSEQ multiplex PCR, and TCRdb's table has in-frame clones only and misses some. The profile shows about 110,000 clones, under 95% of them singletons. Germline V gives CDR1 SNHLY, CDR2 FYNNEI. This CDR3 contains 17 residues. The V and J ends lost 7 bases and 0 bases respectively, with 21 bases between them. Study-level results: Clonal diversity was possibly underestimated, and white British individuals and females predominated among donors. Spike-specific TCR depth and breadth grew after two AZD1222 doses. Spike regions recognized by vaccine-associated CD4 TCRs spanned the protein, led by 160-218 and 743-854.

About this clone itself: Its matching antigen is unknown.

The chain links TRBV2 to TRBJ1-2, with D perhaps matching TRBD1 (5 bases). The receptor was derived from an adult in good health. Material: peripheral blood, obtained on day 0 of AZD1222 vaccination. This CDR3 reads CASTRAGDWATNYGYTF. CDR3 nucleotides: TGTGCCAGCACTCGGGCGGGGGATTGGGCCACTAACTATGGCTACACCTTC.